This passage covers 3 T cell receptor beta chains from one sample sequenced in a study of post-analysis software for immune sequencing data. Regarding the study as a whole: The five TRBV segments detected at higher frequency in patients than in controls included TRBV5-6, TRBV5-1 and TRBV20-1.

Libraries were made from TCR beta cDNA, and they carried unique molecular identifiers. TCRdb analysed the PCR reads with MiXCR anew, one entry per CDR3 protein. The sample lists about 540,000 distinct CDR3 sequences, about a third occurring once. These receptors have no identified antigens. Input material: blood. The receptors here all came from a girl between 2 and 17 years old with multiple sclerosis.

This clonotype was seen a few times. The genes are TRBV25-1 and TRBJ2-7; tentatively, D is TRBD1 (5 bases). Germline V gene lookup returns CDR1 MGHDK and CDR2 SYGVNS. CDR3 length equals 14 residues. With 3 bases removed from V and 5 bases from J, the gap between germline ends came to 14 bases. The CDR3 region is CASSDVLGAHEQYF. The CDR3 nucleotides read TGTGCCAGCAGTGACGTATTAGGGGCCCACGAGCAGTACTTC.

This clonotype has only a few counts. The chain recombines TRBV20-1 with TRBJ2-7, with 8 bases identical to TRBD1. The germline V gene has CDR1 DFQATT and CDR2 SNEGSKA (reference sequence). The J segment lost 3 bases and the V segment lost 5 bases, leaving 6 bases of the junction unmatched. The CDR3 has 13 amino acids. The CDR3 nucleotides read TGCAGTGCTTACAGGGGGTCCATCTACGAGCAGTACTTC. This codes for CSAYRGSIYEQYF.

This rearrangement joins TRBV5-1 to TRBJ2-3; no clear D gene. Deletions cut 0 bases from V and 2 bases from J, with 10 bases between. CDR1 and CDR2 from the germline V gene are SGHRS and YFSETQ. The CDR3 loop spans 15 amino acids. CDR3 sequence: CASSLDWSVTDTQYF. The CDR3, as DNA: TGCGCCAGCAGCTTGGACTGGAGTGTCACAGATACGCAGTATTTT.